Reported below is one TCR beta chain. Original analysis: How many nucleated cells were present was estimated from reference gene primer amplification. Repertoires were generated with immunoSEQ multiplex PCR, while TCRdb's copy carries only in-frame clones and drops some. V, J and clone size are those of that table, while D and trimming were read from the DNA. The sample has 350,000 to 550,000 clones, around 89% seen once. These data come from a study of blood T cell repertoires in COVID-19. Study-level information: Acute-phase and convalescent COVID-19 samples originated in the United States, Italy and Spain. The cDNA or gDNA used as material had been derived from T cells, B-cell-depleted T cells, or PBMCs.

Germline lookup yields CDR1 SQVTM and CDR2 ANQGSEA. This CDR3 region has 12 residues. Trimming removed 1 base from V and 7 bases from J; junction bases left unmatched: 4. Source material: peripheral blood. The rearrangement uses TRBV29-1 and TRBJ2-7; 7 bases match TRBD2. The TCR was taken from a woman aged 25 to 45 with acute or convalescent COVID-19. The CDR3 DNA sequence: TGCAGCGTTGAAGGGCGGGGAGGGGAGCAGTACTTC. Its translation is CSVEGRGGEQYF.